One sample yielded the 28 T cell receptor beta chains listed below, sequenced in a study of cytotoxic CD8 clonotypes in ibrutinib-treated CLL. TCRdb's table, derived via immunoSEQ multiplex PCR, lists solely in-frame clones and lacks some. The sample carries 130,000 or so clones, over 60% recorded once. Material: PBMCs, obtained after 12 months of ibrutinib treatment. These TCRs come from a human donor with chronic lymphocytic leukemia.

This clone was detected only a few times. The chain couples TRBV10-3 to TRBJ2-2; TRBD2 might be the D (5 bases). Trimming left V 3 bases short and J 4 bases short, with 12 bases between. Germline V gene lookup returns CDR1 ENHRY and CDR2 SYGVKD. CDR3 length: 15 residues. The CDR3 region is CAISDRLAGTGELFF. The DNA for the CDR3 is TGTGCCATCAGTGATAGGCTAGCAGGCACCGGGGAGCTGTTTTTT.

The count of this clone is one. The CDR3 loop reads CATSSGQGGQETQYF. The CDR3 bases are TGTGCCACCAGCAGCGGACAGGGTGGACAAGAGACCCAGTACTTC. The chain combines TRBV15 with TRBJ2-5, with 8 nucleotides matching TRBD1. Germline V gene lookup returns CDR1 LNHNV and CDR2 YYDKDF (reference sequence). CDR3 length: 15 residues. V trimming: 3 bases; J trimming: 2 bases; junction bases outside the gene matches: 5.

The chain recombines TRBV9 with TRBJ2-7, with 10 bases fitting TRBD2. This CDR3 has 14 residues. The germline V gene encodes CDR1 SGDLS and CDR2 YYNGEE. J gave up 6 bases and V 0 bases, and 3 bases lay outside the gene matches. The CDR3 protein is CASSVGLAGVEQYF. The CDR3 DNA reads TGTGCCAGCAGCGTAGGTCTAGCGGGAGTCGAGCAGTACTTC.

The rearrangement links TRBV9 to TRBJ2-1; D is unresolved. Germline assignment: CDR1 SGDLS and CDR2 YYNGEE. The CDR3 contains 14 residues. Trimming took 3 bases from V and 3 from J, leaving 10 bases between them. CDR3 coding DNA: TGTGCCAGCAGCGCGCTGACTCACTACAATGAGCAGTTCTTC. Encoded protein: CASSALTHYNEQFF.

The V and J genes are TRBV9 and TRBJ2-1, with TRBD2 as a possible D gene (6 bases). Germline values: CDR1 SGDLS, CDR2 YYNGEE. This CDR3 has 15 residues. Trimming took off 0 bases at V and 3 bases at J, with 10 bases between the two ends. The CDR3: CASSVDNGSYNEQFF. CDR3 DNA sequence: TGTGCCAGCAGCGTAGATAACGGGAGCTACAATGAGCAGTTCTTC.

The rearrangement links TRBV2 to TRBJ2-7; TRBD1 aligns across 9 bases. Germline V gene data show CDR1 as SNHLY and CDR2 as FYNNEI. V lost 3 bases, J lost 6 bases, and 0 bases stayed unmatched. This CDR3 has 12 amino acids. CDR3 sequence: CASSETGGEQYF. CDR3 DNA sequence: TGTGCCAGCAGTGAGACAGGGGGCGAGCAGTACTTC.

The chain has TRBV28 and TRBJ2-7; 8 positions agree with TRBD1. With 5 bases clipped from V and 0 bases from J, the junction kept 6 bases outside the gene matches. Germline assignment: CDR1 MDHEN and CDR2 SYDVKM. This CDR3 comprises 15 residues. The CDR3, as DNA: TGTGCCAGCAGTCCAGGACAGGGACGCTCCTACGAGCAGTACTTC. Encoded protein: CASSPGQGRSYEQYF.

V is TRBV7-6 and J is TRBJ2-1, with D possibly called TRBD1 or TRBD2 (5 bases each). Germline CDR1 SGHVS, CDR2 FNYEAQ. Between the trimmed V and J ends, which lost 5 bases and 4 bases, there was a span of 15 bases. The CDR3 contains 15 residues. CDR3 nucleotides: TGTGCCAGCAGCCTGAACTGGGGGAAATACAATGAGCAGTTCTTC. Translating it yields CASSLNWGKYNEQFF. Full variable domain (outside the CDR3, taken from reference TRBV7-6 and TRBJ2-1): GAGVSQSPRYKVTKRGQDVALRCDPISGHVSLYWYRQALGQGPEFLTYFNYEAQQDKSGLPNDRFSAERPEGSISTLTIQRTEQRDSAMYRCASSLNWGKYNEQFFGPGTRLTVL.

J is TRBJ2-2 and V is TRBV9, with TRBD2 matching over 7 bases. This CDR3 spans 16 amino acids. Germline V CDR1 and CDR2: SGDLS, YYNGEE. With V trimmed by 2 bases and J by 0 bases, 4 bases remained unmatched. Here the CDR3 reads CASSVRLAANTGELFF. In DNA, the CDR3 is TGTGCCAGCAGCGTTCGGCTAGCGGCGAACACCGGGGAGCTGTTTTTT.

V gene TRBV25-1 combines with J gene TRBJ1-4; 7 nucleotides line up with TRBD1. V lost 6 bases and J lost 4; bases outside the gene matches: 5. The CDR3 runs 14 residues. The germline gives CDR1 MGHDK, CDR2 SYGVNS. The CDR3 nucleotides are TGTGCCAGCAGCGTACAGGGGAGTAATGAAAAACTGTTTTTT. It specifies CASSVQGSNEKLFF.

V gene TRBV11-2 combines with J gene TRBJ2-1, with 10 bases identical to TRBD1. The CDR3 consists of 17 residues. Trimming at V came to 3 bases and at J to 0 bases, leaving 5 bases not matched to a gene. Looked up from germline, CDR1 is SGHAT and CDR2 is FQNNGV. As DNA, the CDR3 is TGTGCCAGCAGCTTGGGACAGGGGCAACGCTCCTACAATGAGCAGTTCTTC. It translates to CASSLGQGQRSYNEQFF.

V and J are TRBV11-2 and TRBJ2-7; D not certain. Trimming stripped 5 bases from V and 4 bases from J, with 12 bases between. This CDR3 comprises 13 residues. Germline V gives CDR1 SGHAT, CDR2 FQNNGV. This chain's CDR3 is CASSENFPYEQYF. The DNA of the CDR3 is TGTGCCAGCAGCGAAAATTTCCCTTACGAGCAGTACTTC.

V usage is TRBV6-4 and J usage is TRBJ2-2; D call uncertain. V shed 2 bases and J shed 5 bases, with 21 bases lying between them. Germline CDR1 is MRHNA and CDR2 is SNTAGT. This CDR3 has 18 amino acids. CDR3 in amino acids: CASSDADGQFWGTGELFF. CDR3 nucleotides: TGTGCCAGCAGTGACGCTGACGGTCAATTCTGGGGAACCGGGGAGCTGTTTTTT.

The CDR3 nucleotides read TGTGCCAGCAGTGAAATCGGACTAGCGGGAGCCCTGAACTCCTACGAGCAGTACTTC. This translates into CASSEIGLAGALNSYEQYF. The chain combines TRBV6-1 with TRBJ2-7; 13 bases align to TRBD2. Germline V gene lookup returns CDR1 MNHNS and CDR2 SASEGT. V shed 2 bases, J shed 0 bases, and the junction held 10 bases outside the gene matches. This CDR3 spans 19 amino acids.

This chain connects TRBV29-1 to TRBJ2-3, with 7 bases identical to TRBD1. In germline, CDR1 is SQVTM, CDR2 ANQGSEA. Trimming removed 7 bases from V and 2 bases from J; junction bases left unmatched: 9. CDR3 length: 14 residues. The CDR3 DNA follows: TGCAGCGCCCAACGGGACAGCAACACAGATACGCAGTATTTT. Encoded protein: CSAQRDSNTDTQYF.

The chain is built from TRBV5-4 and TRBJ2-1, with D perhaps being TRBD1 or TRBD2 (6 bases each). The germline V and J ends were trimmed by 0 bases and 6 bases, with 13 bases remaining between them. The CDR3 consists of 15 residues. Germline CDR1 and CDR2: SGHNT and YYREEE (reference sequence). CDR3 sequence reads: CASSLVWGASNEQFF. The CDR3 DNA reads as TGTGCCAGCAGCTTGGTGTGGGGGGCTAGCAATGAGCAGTTCTTC.

Only a few counts were recorded for this clone. The J gene is TRBJ2-7, the V gene TRBV18; no clear D gene. Germline-derived CDR1 and CDR2 are KGHSH and LQKENI. V was cut by 0 bases and J by 6 bases, with 6 bases left in between. There are 12 residues in the CDR3. The CDR3 nucleotides are TGTGCCAGCTCACCACCTGTAGGCGAGCAGTACTTC. Translation gives CASSPPVGEQYF.

V gene TRBV18 combines with J gene TRBJ2-2, with D unclear. Trimming left V 0 bases short and J 7 bases short, with 15 bases between. The germline CDR1 and CDR2 sequences are KGHSH and LQKENI. This CDR3 has 16 residues. This CDR3 reads CASSPPPGRYDGELFF. CDR3 sequence (DNA): TGTGCCAGCTCACCACCACCTGGGCGATACGACGGGGAGCTGTTTTTT.

CDR3 in DNA: TGCGCCAGCAGCTTGCCGGGACGGGGTGAAAAACTGTTTTTT. Residues: CASSLPGRGEKLFF. The V call is TRBV5-1, the J call TRBJ1-4; tentative D call: TRBD1 (5 bases). The CDR3 consists of 14 residues. Per the germline V gene, CDR1 is SGHRS and CDR2 is YFSETQ. Trimming left V 1 base short and J 7 bases short, with 11 bases between.

This rearrangement joins TRBV7-7 to TRBJ2-2, with 12 bases aligning to TRBD2. Germline CDR1 is SSHAT and CDR2 is FNYEAQ (reference sequence). This CDR3 comprises 18 residues. V was clipped by 2 bases and J by 5 bases; unmatched bases: 9. CDR3 in DNA: TGTGCCAGCAGCTTATTTTTGACTAGCGGGAGAGGAACCGGGGAGCTGTTTTTT. It yields the protein CASSLFLTSGRGTGELFF.

V is TRBV5-1 and J is TRBJ2-7; D unresolved. The germline gives CDR1 SGHRS, CDR2 YFSETQ. This CDR3 spans 16 amino acids. Trimming took off 0 bases at V and 3 bases at J, with 16 bases between the two ends. The CDR3 nucleotides are TGCGCCAGCAGCTTGGCTGCCGAGACCCGGGTCTACGAGCAGTACTTC. Its protein product is CASSLAAETRVYEQYF.

Here the CDR3 DNA reads TGTGCCAGCAGTCGAACACACCAAGAGACCCAGTACTTC. This codes for CASSRTHQETQYF. The chain joins TRBV7-3 to TRBJ2-5; D gene uncertain. The length of the CDR3 is 13 residues. CDR1 and CDR2 from the germline V gene are SGHTA and FQGTGA. V was cut by 6 bases and J by 0 bases, with 8 bases left in between.

The gene calls are TRBV11-1 and TRBJ2-2; D tentatively fits TRBD1 or TRBD2 (5 bases each). V was clipped by 1 base and J by 0 bases, with 9 bases between them. CDR1 and CDR2 (germline): SGHAT, FQDESV (reference sequence). The CDR3 runs 16 residues. Here the CDR3 reads CASSLVRDPNTGELFF. The CDR3, as DNA: TGTGCCAGCAGCTTAGTTCGGGACCCGAACACCGGGGAGCTGTTTTTT.

The chain combines TRBV29-1 with TRBJ1-2; tentatively, D is TRBD1 (5 bases). Germline V CDR1 and CDR2: SQVTM, ANQGSEA. V was cut by 6 bases and J by 0 bases, with 17 bases left in between. The CDR3 consists of 15 residues. The CDR3 protein is CSVREVGTANYGYTF. The CDR3 DNA is TGCAGCGTAAGAGAGGTCGGGACGGCTAACTATGGCTACACCTTC.

The chain combines TRBV12-5 with TRBJ2-2; D not certain. The CDR3 extends over 13 amino acids. Germline V gene sequence: CDR1 LGHNT, CDR2 FRNRAP. Trimming took off 5 bases at V and 3 bases at J, with 7 bases between the two ends. For the CDR3, the DNA is TGTGCTAGTGGTCCAACCGACACCGGGGAGCTGTTTTTT. Translated, it gives CASGPTDTGELFF.

This clone was detected a few times. The chain employs TRBV5-4 and TRBJ1-1; 7 bases line up with TRBD1. The CDR3 is made up of 16 amino acids. Germline lookup yields CDR1 SGHNT and CDR2 YYREEE (reference sequence). V lost 2 bases to trimming and J lost 7 bases; unmatched junction nucleotides: 14. The DNA of the CDR3 is TGTGCCAGCAGCTTAGCACAGGGGCTTGGGGGTGGTGAAGCTTTCTTT. This translates into CASSLAQGLGGGEAFF.

V is TRBV6-5 and J is TRBJ2-4, with D maybe TRBD2 (6 bases). The CDR3 length is 14 residues. Germline V gene data show CDR1 as MNHEY and CDR2 as SVGAGI. Between the trimmed V and J ends, which lost 2 bases and 8 bases, there was a span of 13 bases. The CDR3 reads CASSYGASEDIQYF. The CDR3 nucleotides are TGTGCCAGCAGTTACGGCGCTAGCGAGGACATTCAGTACTTC.

The V call is TRBV7-2, the J call TRBJ1-1; TRBD1 is a possible D gene (5 bases). Per the germline V gene, CDR1 is SGHTA and CDR2 is FQGNSA. The CDR3 runs 12 residues. V dropped 2 bases and J dropped 9 bases, with 10 bases sitting between them. The CDR3 DNA sequence: TGTGCCAGCAGCTTAACAGGTATGAAAGCTTTCTTT. It encodes CASSLTGMKAFF.